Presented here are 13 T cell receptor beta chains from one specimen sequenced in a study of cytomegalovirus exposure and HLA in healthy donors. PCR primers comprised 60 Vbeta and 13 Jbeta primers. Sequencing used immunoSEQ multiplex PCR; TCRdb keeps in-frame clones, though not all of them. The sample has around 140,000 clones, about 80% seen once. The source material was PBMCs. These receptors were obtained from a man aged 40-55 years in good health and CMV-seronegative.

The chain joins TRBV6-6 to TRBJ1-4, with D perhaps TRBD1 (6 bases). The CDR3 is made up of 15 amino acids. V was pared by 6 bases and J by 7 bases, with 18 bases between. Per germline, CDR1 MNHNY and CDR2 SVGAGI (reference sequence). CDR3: CASSLREGGGEKLFF. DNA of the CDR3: TGTGCCAGCAGCCTTCGGGAGGGAGGGGGTGAAAAACTGTTTTTT.

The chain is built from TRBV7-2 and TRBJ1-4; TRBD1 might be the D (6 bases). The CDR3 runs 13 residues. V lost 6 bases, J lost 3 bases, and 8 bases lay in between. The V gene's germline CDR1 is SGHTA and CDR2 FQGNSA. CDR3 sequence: CASRDRANEKLFF. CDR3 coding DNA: TGTGCCAGCAGGGACAGAGCTAATGAAAAACTGTTTTTT.

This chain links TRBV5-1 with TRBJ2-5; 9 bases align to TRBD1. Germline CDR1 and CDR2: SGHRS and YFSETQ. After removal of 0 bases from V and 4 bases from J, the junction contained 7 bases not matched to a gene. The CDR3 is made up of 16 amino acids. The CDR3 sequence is CASSLDSGQGRETQYF. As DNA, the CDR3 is TGCGCCAGCAGCTTGGACTCCGGACAGGGGAGAGAGACCCAGTACTTC.

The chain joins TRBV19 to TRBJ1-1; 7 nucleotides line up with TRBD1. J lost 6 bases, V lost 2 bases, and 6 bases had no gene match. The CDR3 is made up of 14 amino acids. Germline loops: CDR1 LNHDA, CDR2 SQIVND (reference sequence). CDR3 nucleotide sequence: TGTGCCAGTAGTATAAGGGGGCCTGAAGCTGAAGCTTTCTTT. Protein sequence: CASSIRGPEAEAFF.

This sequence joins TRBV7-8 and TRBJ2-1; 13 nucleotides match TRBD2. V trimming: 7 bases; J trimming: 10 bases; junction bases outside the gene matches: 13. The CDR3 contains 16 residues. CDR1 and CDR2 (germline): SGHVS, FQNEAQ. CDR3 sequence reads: CASKVIRTSGGKEQFF. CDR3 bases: TGTGCCAGCAAAGTTATTCGGACTAGCGGGGGAAAGGAGCAGTTCTTC.

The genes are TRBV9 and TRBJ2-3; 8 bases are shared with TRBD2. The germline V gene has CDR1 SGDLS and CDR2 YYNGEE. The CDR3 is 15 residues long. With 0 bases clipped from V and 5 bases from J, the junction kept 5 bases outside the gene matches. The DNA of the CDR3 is TGTGCCAGCAGCGTAGTCGGGGGGGCCGGAGATACGCAGTATTTT. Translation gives CASSVVGGAGDTQYF.

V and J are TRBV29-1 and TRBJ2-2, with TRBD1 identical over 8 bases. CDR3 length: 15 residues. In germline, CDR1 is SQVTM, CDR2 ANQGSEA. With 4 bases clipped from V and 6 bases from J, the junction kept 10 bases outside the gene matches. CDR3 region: CSVVPGGVEAGELFF. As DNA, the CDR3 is TGCAGCGTTGTTCCAGGGGGCGTTGAGGCCGGGGAGCTGTTTTTT.

The CDR3 DNA reads as TGTGCCAGCAGCTCCGGACTAGCGGGGGCCCAAGAGACCCAGTACTTC. It is translated as CASSSGLAGAQETQYF. The chain couples TRBV11-3 to TRBJ2-5, with 13 bases matching TRBD2. Germline CDR1 is SGHNT and CDR2 is YENEEA. The CDR3 totals 16 residues. V trimming: 4 bases; J trimming: 1 base; junction bases outside the gene matches: 3.

The CDR3 here is CASSGASSVAQYF. In DNA, the CDR3 is TGTGCCAGCAGCGGGGCTTCCTCAGTGGCCCAGTACTTC. The rearrangement uses TRBV5-4 and TRBJ2-5; possible D gene TRBD1, 5 bases. This CDR3 is built from 13 residues. Trimming removed 4 bases from V and 9 bases from J, with 16 bases in between. Germline V gene sequence: CDR1 SGHNT, CDR2 YYREEE (reference sequence).

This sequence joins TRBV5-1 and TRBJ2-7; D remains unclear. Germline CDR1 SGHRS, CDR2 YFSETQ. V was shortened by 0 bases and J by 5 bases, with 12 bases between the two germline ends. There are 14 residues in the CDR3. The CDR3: CASSLVVPPDEQYF. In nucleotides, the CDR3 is TGCGCCAGCAGCTTGGTGGTTCCCCCGGACGAGCAGTACTTC.

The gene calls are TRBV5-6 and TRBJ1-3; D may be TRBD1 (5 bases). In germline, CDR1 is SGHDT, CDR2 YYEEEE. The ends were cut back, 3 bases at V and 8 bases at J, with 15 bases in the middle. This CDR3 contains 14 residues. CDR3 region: CASSSQGIRDTIYF. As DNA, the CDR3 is TGTGCCAGCAGCTCCCAGGGTATTAGGGACACCATATATTTT.

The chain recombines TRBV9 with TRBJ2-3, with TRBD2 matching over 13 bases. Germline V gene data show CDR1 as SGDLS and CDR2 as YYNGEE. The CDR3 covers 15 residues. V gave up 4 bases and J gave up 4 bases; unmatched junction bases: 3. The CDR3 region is CASSPTSGGADTQYF. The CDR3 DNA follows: TGTGCCAGCAGCCCCACTAGCGGGGGGGCAGATACGCAGTATTTT. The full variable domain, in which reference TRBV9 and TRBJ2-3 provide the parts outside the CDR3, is DSGVTQTPKHLITATGQRVTLRCSPRSGDLSVYWYQQSLDQGLQFLIQYYNGEERAKGNILERFSAQQFPDLHSELNLSSLELGDSALYFCASSPTSGGADTQYFGPGTRLTVL.

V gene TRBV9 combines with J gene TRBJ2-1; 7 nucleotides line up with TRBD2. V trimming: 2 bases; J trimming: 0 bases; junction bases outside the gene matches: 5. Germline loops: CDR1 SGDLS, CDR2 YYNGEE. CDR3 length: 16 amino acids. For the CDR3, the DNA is TGTGCCAGCAGCGTTCAAGCGGGAAGCTCCTACAATGAGCAGTTCTTC. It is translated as CASSVQAGSSYNEQFF.